The sequence of this TCR beta chain was determined in a study of CD8+ T cells in alopecia areata. Study background: Treated individuals took tofacitinib by mouth, 5 to 10 mg twice daily.

The study, taken as a whole, reports: Whether baseline CD8+ expansion is linked to response remains uncertain, given a single nonresponder.

As to treatment: oral pan-JAK inhibitor, 5-10 mg twice daily. Obtained from alopecia areata patients were lesional scalp punch biopsies along with peripheral blood. This clone has just a few counts. Its antigen is as yet unknown. TCR sequencing used cDNA made by reverse transcription of extracted RNA. The method was immunoSEQ multiplex PCR; TCRdb's version includes in-frame clones alone and lacks a portion of them. The sample has under 4,500 clones, approximately 70% seen once. The CDR3 has 17 amino acids. The V gene's germline CDR1 is SEHNR and CDR2 FQNEAQ (reference sequence). V was trimmed by 4 bases and J by 1 base, leaving 18 bases between them.

V and J are TRBV7-9 and TRBJ2-3; a possible D gene is TRBD1 (6 bases). This material consisted of skin, taken at week 24, from a patient treated with tofacitinib. The sequence was collected from a human donor with alopecia areata. The CDR3 loop is CASSSRLGGQGTDTQYF. CDR3 nucleotide sequence: TGTGCCAGCAGCTCCCGCTTAGGGGGTCAGGGCACAGATACGCAGTATTTT. The variable domain in full, completed from reference TRBV7-9 and TRBJ2-3, reads DTGVSQNPRHKITKRGQNVTFRCDPISEHNRLYWYRQTLGQGPEFLTYFQNEAQLEKSRLLSDRFSAERPKGSFSTLEIQRTEQGDSAMYLCASSSRLGGQGTDTQYFGPGTRLTVL.